The 30 T cell receptor beta chains below were found in one sample sequenced in a study of naive and memory T cell subsets (dated 2017 in TCRdb). Library preparation used UMI-ligation and nested PCR. TCRdb lists the instrument as Illumina MiSeq. The beta constant-region primer was an equimolar mix of two oligonucleotides covering both TRBC1 and TRBC2. TCRdb cleaned the public reads at Q25 with fastp, built clones with MiXCR and kept in-frame beta chains. When rows share a CDR3 protein, they turn into one entry using the most common DNA and genes. A total of about 80,000 distinct CDR3 sequences appear in this sample, less than 15% of them only once. The biggest ten clones account for around 0.9% of the sample. What was sequenced was central memory CD4+ T cells from blood. The intended sense of this specimen's cell subset or site label: central memory, CD45RA- CD27+. Receptor source: a human donor in good health.

This clonotype has at least ten counts. The V gene is TRBV9, the J gene TRBJ1-2, with 9 bases identical to TRBD1. The CDR3 totals 16 residues. Germline-derived CDR1 and CDR2 are SGDLS and YYNGEE. The ends lost 3 bases at V and 5 bases at J; junction bases unmatched: 11. CDR3 loop: CASSADSRDRVYGYTF. CDR3 DNA: TGTGCCAGCAGCGCAGACTCCCGGGACAGGGTGTATGGCTACACCTTC.

This clonotype was counted ten times or more. The V and J genes are TRBV5-4 and TRBJ2-3, with D perhaps TRBD1 or TRBD2 (5 bases each). The V end lost 9 bases, the J end lost 6 bases, and 20 bases lay between the germline ends. This CDR3 spans 14 amino acids. The germline V gene encodes CDR1 SGHNT and CDR2 YYREEE (reference sequence). CDR3 nucleotide sequence: TGTGCCACCACAGAGGGGCTAGCTTTGGATACGCAGTATTTT. Its protein is CATTEGLALDTQYF.

There are a few counts of this clonotype. This chain links TRBV12-3 or TRBV12-4 with TRBJ1-1; 8 nucleotides agree with TRBD1. V lost 6 bases and J lost 5; bases outside the gene matches: 5. This CDR3 comprises 13 residues. The CDR3: CASSPGGATEAFF. DNA for the CDR3: TGTGCCAGCAGCCCAGGGGGCGCGACTGAAGCTTTCTTT.

The V and J genes are TRBV6-1 and TRBJ1-1, with D possibly matching TRBD1 (5 bases). Germline CDR1 reads MNHNS; CDR2 reads SASEGT. There are 15 residues in the CDR3. Trimming removed 8 bases at V and 1 base at J, with 17 bases between. As DNA, the CDR3 is TGTGCCAGCTTAGAGCCGGGACGAGGGAACACTGAAGCTTTCTTT. Translated, it gives CASLEPGRGNTEAFF.

On this clonotype: Being one base from a much bigger clone, this may be a read error. The conserved closing phenylalanine or tryptophan is absent in this CDR3, likely reflecting a read error. The chain recombines TRBV6-5 with TRBJ2-1; 9 bases agree with TRBD2. The CDR3 is 17 residues long. The germline V gene has CDR1 MNHEY and CDR2 SVGAGI. Trimming took 6 bases from V and 1 from J; bases not matched to a gene: 10. CDR3 sequence: CASRGLAGIGSYNEQFL. In DNA form, the CDR3 reads TGTGCCAGCAGGGGACTAGCCGGGATCGGGTCCTACAATGAGCAGTTCCTC.

This clonotype came up a few times. V gene TRBV12-3 or TRBV12-4 combines with J gene TRBJ1-2; 7 bases are a match to TRBD1. This CDR3 has 14 residues. The J segment lost 6 bases and the V segment lost 5 bases, leaving 9 bases of the junction unmatched. CDR3 residues: CASSPQYRGHGYTF. Here the CDR3 DNA reads TGTGCCAGCAGTCCTCAATACAGGGGCCATGGCTACACCTTC.

This chain uses TRBV7-2 with TRBJ1-1; D not resolved. This CDR3 is built from 14 residues. Trimming cost V 1 base and J 1 base, with 7 bases left between them. The germline CDR1 and CDR2 sequences are SGHTA and FQGNSA. CDR3 protein: CASSLDYGNTEAFF. The CDR3 DNA reads as TGTGCCAGCAGCTTAGATTACGGGAACACTGAAGCTTTCTTT. Full variable domain (remainder filled in from reference TRBV7-2 and TRBJ1-1): GAGVSQSPSNKVTEKGKDVELRCDPISGHTALYWYRQSLGQGLEFLIYFQGNSAPDKSGLPSDRFSAERTGGSVSTLTIQRTQQEDSAVYLCASSLDYGNTEAFFGQGTRLTVV.

Concerning this clonotype itself: Mismatch with germline at one junction end may stem from a read error. The chain carries TRBV20-1 and TRBJ2-3; D not certain. This CDR3 has 12 residues. Germline CDR1 is DFQATT and CDR2 is SNEGSKA (reference sequence). In nucleotides, the CDR3 is TGCAGTGCTAGACGAGGCACAGATAGGCAGTATTTT. Translating gives CSARRGTDRQYF.

This clonotype was observed a handful of times. The genes are TRBV6-1 and TRBJ2-7; 8 bases are a match to TRBD2. CDR3 size: 16 residues. Germline V gene data show CDR1 as MNHNS and CDR2 as SASEGT. V gave up 8 bases and J gave up 1 base; unmatched junction bases: 13. As DNA, the CDR3 is TGTGCCAGCCGGGTTGCGGGAGGCCGATATTCCTACGAGCAGTACTTC. Translating gives CASRVAGGRYSYEQYF.

Ten or more counts support this clonotype. V usage is TRBV4-3 and J usage is TRBJ1-4, with D perhaps TRBD1 (5 bases). Germline V gene data show CDR1 as LGHNA and CDR2 as YSLEER. The CDR3 sequence is 17 residues long. The germline V and J ends were trimmed by 0 bases and 0 bases, with 11 bases remaining between them. The CDR3 DNA is TGCGCCAGCAGCCAAGATTTAAGGGGTACAACTAATGAAAAACTGTTTTTT. This gives the protein CASSQDLRGTTNEKLFF.

In this sample, this clonotype turned up a few times. J is TRBJ2-7 and V is TRBV12-3 or TRBV12-4, with TRBD2 matching over 12 bases. Germline trimming cut 1 base from V and 12 bases from J; bases unmatched to any gene: 4. This CDR3 region has 13 residues. The CDR3: CASSLGLAGVMYF. The CDR3 nucleotides are TGTGCCAGCAGTTTAGGACTAGCGGGAGTTATGTACTTC.

This clonotype was seen ten or more times. The chain couples TRBV30 to TRBJ2-2; D is perhaps TRBD1 (6 bases). The CDR3 loop spans 14 amino acids. Between the trimmed V and J ends, which lost 6 bases and 4 bases, there was a span of 15 bases. Germline CDR1 and CDR2: GTSNPN and SVGIG (reference sequence). This CDR3 reads CACPAGARTGELFF. The CDR3 DNA follows: TGTGCCTGCCCCGCAGGGGCTCGCACCGGGGAGCTGTTTTTT.

This clonotype was seen only a few times. V and J are TRBV18 and TRBJ1-1; D is uncertain. The germline gives CDR1 KGHSH, CDR2 LQKENI. The V and J ends lost 0 bases and 1 base respectively, with 12 bases between them. There are 16 residues in the CDR3. The CDR3 sequence is CASSPPLDPWNTEAFF. The CDR3 DNA is TGTGCCAGCTCACCACCGTTGGACCCGTGGAACACTGAAGCTTTCTTT. The full variable domain, with the rest looked up from reference TRBV18 and TRBJ1-1, is NAGVMQNPRHLVRRRGQEARLRCSPMKGHSHVYWYRQLPEEGLKFMVYLQKENIIDESGMPKERFSAEFPKEGPSILRIQQVVRGDSAAYFCASSPPLDPWNTEAFFGQGTRLTVV.

This chain links TRBV27 with TRBJ1-5; D is perhaps TRBD1 (5 bases). Deletions cut 6 bases from V and 0 bases from J, with 12 bases between. CDR1 is MNHEY, CDR2 SMNVEV, per germline (reference sequence). The CDR3 has 15 residues. The DNA of the CDR3 is TGTGCCAGCAGCCTGACCAGGGATAGCAATCAGCCCCAGCATTTT. It encodes CASSLTRDSNQPQHF.

This clonotype has just one count. The J gene is TRBJ1-5, the V gene TRBV3-1; 7 bases map to TRBD1. The CDR3 contains 14 residues. Trimming cost V 5 bases and J 6 bases; bases outside gene matches: 7. In germline, CDR1 is LGHDT, CDR2 YNNKEL (reference sequence). Here the CDR3 reads CASSYGTDGQPQHF. In DNA, the CDR3 is TGTGCCAGCAGCTACGGGACAGACGGTCAGCCCCAGCATTTT.

This clonotype was recorded a few times. The chain employs TRBV7-3 and TRBJ2-5, with TRBD2 matching 14 bases. V lost 4 bases, J lost 1 base, and 2 bases stayed unmatched. The CDR3 contains 16 residues. The germline V gene has CDR1 SGHTA and CDR2 FQGTGA. CDR3 protein: CASSSGTSGSQETQYF. The DNA of the CDR3 is TGTGCCAGCAGCTCCGGGACTAGCGGGAGCCAAGAGACCCAGTACTTC.

In its sample, this clonotype was seen many times. The chain joins TRBV11-3 to TRBJ2-7, with D maybe TRBD1 (6 bases). Deletions cut 3 bases from V and 7 bases from J, with 16 bases between. The CDR3 runs to 14 residues. CDR1 and CDR2 (germline): SGHNT, YENEEA. The CDR3 coding sequence is TGTGCCAGCAGCTTCGGGGACGGACAGCATGAGCAGTACTTC. Protein sequence: CASSFGDGQHEQYF.

J is TRBJ1-5 and V is TRBV5-6, with D tentatively TRBD1 (6 bases). CDR3 length: 13 residues. Germline V lookup: CDR1 SGHDT, CDR2 YYEEEE. With 0 bases removed from V and 11 bases from J, the gap between germline ends came to 12 bases. CDR3 DNA sequence: TGTGCCAGCAGCTTGGCAGGGGTCCTGACCCAGCATTTT. It translates to CASSLAGVLTQHF.

The rearrangement joins TRBV29-1 to TRBJ2-3, with D possibly being TRBD1 (6 bases). The length of the CDR3 is 14 residues. Per the germline V gene, CDR1 is SQVTM and CDR2 is ANQGSEA. Trimming pared 7 bases from V and 4 bases from J, leaving 18 bases between. CDR3 nucleotide sequence: TGCAGCGCCGCAAGACAGGAGACGGCAGATACGCAGTATTTT. Protein sequence: CSAARQETADTQYF.

J is TRBJ2-1 and V is TRBV12-3 or TRBV12-4; 11 nucleotides line up with TRBD2. V was clipped by 4 bases and J by 5 bases; unmatched bases: 13. The CDR3 contains 18 residues. CDR3 loop: CASSSLASLAGANNEQFF. CDR3 nucleotide sequence: TGTGCCAGCAGTTCCCTTGCCTCACTAGCGGGAGCCAACAATGAGCAGTTCTTC.

The chain couples TRBV20-1 to TRBJ2-3; D uncertain. The germline V and J ends were trimmed by 3 bases and 7 bases, with 14 bases remaining between them. Germline V gene data show CDR1 as DFQATT and CDR2 as SNEGSKA (reference sequence). The CDR3 has 13 residues. The CDR3 region is CSARDQEMNTQYF. CDR3 coding DNA: TGCAGTGCTAGGGATCAAGAAATGAATACGCAGTATTTT.

This clonotype was counted ten times or more. The V gene is TRBV7-2, the J gene TRBJ2-3, with 15 bases that match TRBD2. Germline V gives CDR1 SGHTA, CDR2 FQGNSA. The V segment lost 1 base and the J segment 8 bases; nucleotides outside the gene matches: 10. This CDR3 is 18 amino acids long. This CDR3 reads CASSLGFGLAGGGVTQYF. In nucleotides, the CDR3 is TGTGCCAGCAGCTTAGGATTCGGACTAGCGGGAGGGGGGGTTACGCAGTATTTT.

The CDR3 DNA is TGCGCCAGCAGCCAAGATCATGCGGGAGGGCCCACAGATACGCAGTATTTT. The encoded protein is CASSQDHAGGPTDTQYF. The chain employs TRBV4-1 and TRBJ2-3, with 9 nucleotides matching TRBD2. V shed 0 bases and J 2 bases; nucleotides not matched to a gene: 6. This CDR3 comprises 17 residues. Looked up from germline, CDR1 is MGHRA and CDR2 is YSYEKL.

This clonotype came up many times. The rearrangement joins TRBV28 to TRBJ1-1; D is unresolved. CDR1 and CDR2 (germline): MDHEN, SYDVKM. The CDR3 contains 11 residues. V shed 11 bases and J shed 1 base, with 8 bases lying between them. CDR3 coding DNA: TGTGCCGTGGTCGGGAACACTGAAGCTTTCTTT. This codes for CAVVGNTEAFF.

The chain is built from TRBV29-1 and TRBJ2-7; TRBD2 matches at 9 bases. Germline V gene lookup returns CDR1 SQVTM and CDR2 ANQGSEA. The CDR3 is 13 amino acids. V dropped 5 bases and J dropped 2; count of bases not matched to a gene: 4. The CDR3 loop reads CSVRLADTYEQYF. The CDR3 DNA reads TGCAGCGTTAGACTAGCGGATACCTACGAGCAGTACTTC.

This chain joins TRBV20-1 and TRBJ2-3; TRBD1 matches 7 bases. The CDR3 spans 16 residues. V lost 4 bases and J lost 0; bases outside the gene matches: 10. CDR1 DFQATT and CDR2 SNEGSKA come from the germline V gene (reference sequence). CDR3 sequence: CSAKGTVNPSTDTQYF. CDR3 in DNA: TGCAGTGCTAAGGGGACAGTTAACCCTAGCACAGATACGCAGTATTTT.

This clonotype was found many times. This chain links TRBV29-1 with TRBJ2-1; maybe TRBD2 (5 bases). CDR3 size: 13 residues. Germline V gene sequence: CDR1 SQVTM, CDR2 ANQGSEA. V lost 7 bases, J lost 8 bases, and 18 bases lay in between. In DNA, the CDR3 is TGCAGCGCCGCGGGCAAACGGGGTGATGAGCAGTTCTTC. Its protein product is CSAAGKRGDEQFF.

This clonotype was detected only a few times. This chain links TRBV7-9 with TRBJ2-3, with D tentatively TRBD2 (6 bases). In germline, CDR1 is SEHNR, CDR2 FQNEAQ (reference sequence). The CDR3 covers 15 residues. V lost 5 bases, J lost 4 bases, and 16 bases lay in between. For the CDR3, the DNA is TGTGCCAGCAGCCCAGGGACTGGAGATTCAGATACGCAGTATTTT. Protein: CASSPGTGDSDTQYF.

The genes are TRBV28 and TRBJ1-2; D is unresolved. The CDR3 length is 12 residues. V lost 7 bases and J lost 0, with 6 bases in between. Per the germline V gene, CDR1 is MDHEN and CDR2 is SYDVKM. CDR3 nucleotides: TGTGCCAGCACGAGGTCTAACTATGGCTACACCTTC. It codes for CASTRSNYGYTF.

The chain carries TRBV2 and TRBJ1-6; D gene uncertain. The V end lost 1 base, the J end lost 13 bases, and 5 bases lay between the germline ends. The germline V gene has CDR1 SNHLY and CDR2 FYNNEI. The CDR3 length is 11 residues. The CDR3 spells CASSEGDPLHF. The CDR3 region has the DNA TGTGCCAGCAGTGAAGGTGACCCCCTCCACTTT.